The 12 T cell receptor beta chains below come from one sample, sequenced in a study of blood T cell repertoires in COVID-19. The method was immunoSEQ multiplex PCR; TCRdb's version includes in-frame clones alone and lacks a portion of them. The table shows around 61,000 clones, with about nine tenths occurring only once. The sequenced sample was peripheral blood. The receptors originated from a man aged 45-65 years with active COVID-19.

The chain carries TRBV6-4 and TRBJ2-3; 10 nucleotides align to TRBD2. J was trimmed by 1 base and V by 3 bases; bases with no gene match: 1. Germline loops: CDR1 MRHNA, CDR2 SNTAGT. The CDR3 runs to 15 residues. CDR3 sequence (DNA): TGTGCCAGCAGTGAAGGGACTAGCGGCACAGATACGCAGTATTTT. It specifies CASSEGTSGTDTQYF.

The chain joins TRBV30 to TRBJ2-7, with TRBD2 matching 11 bases. Germline V gives CDR1 GTSNPN, CDR2 SVGIG (reference sequence). CDR3 length equals 14 residues. V trimming: 0 bases; J trimming: 2 bases; junction bases outside the gene matches: 0. In nucleotides, the CDR3 is TGTGCCTGGAGTGTACTAGCGGGGGCCTACGAGCAGTACTTC. Protein product: CAWSVLAGAYEQYF.

The chain joins TRBV6-5 to TRBJ1-5; TRBD1 agrees at 10 bases. Looked up from germline, CDR1 is MNHEY and CDR2 is SVGAGI. This CDR3 has 15 residues. Trimming removed 5 bases from V and 3 bases from J; junction bases left unmatched: 4. CDR3 amino acids: CASSRDRGLNQPQHF. DNA for the CDR3: TGTGCCAGCAGTCGGGACAGGGGCCTCAATCAGCCCCAGCATTTT.

This clone has more than one count but fewer than ten. Written as DNA, the CDR3 is TGCAGCGTCCGGGACAGCAGCTTCATGAACACTGAAGCTTTCTTT. Its translation: CSVRDSSFMNTEAFF. The V and J genes are TRBV29-1 and TRBJ1-1, with TRBD1 matching 7 bases. CDR3 length equals 15 residues. Unmatched junction bases numbered 10, after V lost 6 bases and J lost 0 bases. Germline V CDR1 and CDR2: SQVTM, ANQGSEA.

The chain is built from TRBV30 and TRBJ1-4; D call uncertain. Trimming removed 2 bases at V and 8 bases at J, with 12 bases between. Germline CDR1 and CDR2: GTSNPN and SVGIG (reference sequence). The length of the CDR3 is 13 residues. This chain's CDR3 is CAWSLGTREKLFF. The CDR3 region has the DNA TGTGCCTGGAGTTTGGGCACTCGCGAAAAACTGTTTTTT.

This clone was counted a single time. The gene calls are TRBV18 and TRBJ2-3, with D perhaps TRBD2 (7 bases). Germline assignment: CDR1 KGHSH and CDR2 LQKENI. V was clipped by 2 bases and J by 0 bases, with 21 bases between them. The CDR3 length is 19 residues. The CDR3 DNA is TGTGCCAGCTCACCAGCTCGGGGGGCGGACCGAATTAGCACAGATACGCAGTATTTT. Residues: CASSPARGADRISTDTQYF.

J is TRBJ1-1 and V is TRBV2; 7 bases agree with TRBD1. This CDR3 is 14 amino acids long. The germline V gene has CDR1 SNHLY and CDR2 FYNNEI. The J segment lost 2 bases and the V segment lost 5 bases, leaving 5 bases of the junction unmatched. CDR3 sequence: CASSRQGLNTEAFF. In nucleotides, the CDR3 is TGTGCCAGCAGTCGACAGGGACTCAACACTGAAGCTTTCTTT.

The chain uses TRBV20-1 and TRBJ1-3; D is unclear. Germline loops: CDR1 DFQATT, CDR2 SNEGSKA (reference sequence). Trimming pared 3 bases from V and 2 bases from J, leaving 14 bases between. CDR3 size: 15 residues. The CDR3 here is CSASRVTGPGNTIYF. DNA of the CDR3: TGCAGTGCTAGTCGTGTTACGGGTCCTGGAAACACCATATATTTT.

This rearrangement joins TRBV27 to TRBJ2-1; TRBD1 matches 7 bases. With 1 base clipped from V and 10 bases from J, the junction kept 4 bases outside the gene matches. The CDR3 is 13 residues long. Germline CDR1 is MNHEY and CDR2 is SMNVEV (reference sequence). The CDR3 DNA reads as TGTGCCAGCAGTTTATTAGGGGGCCAAGAGCAGTTCTTC. Translation gives CASSLLGGQEQFF.

This sequence joins TRBV7-3 and TRBJ2-1; TRBD1 matches 7 bases. V lost 5 bases and J lost 10; bases outside the gene matches: 8. There are 13 residues in the CDR3. From germline, CDR1 is SGHTA and CDR2 FQGTGA. CDR3 sequence: CASSLSGRGEQFF. CDR3 nucleotides: TGTGCCAGCAGCCTAAGTGGCAGGGGGGAGCAGTTCTTC.

V and J are TRBV12-3 or TRBV12-4 and TRBJ1-1, with no clear D. The V end was cut by 5 bases, the J end by 3 bases, with 10 bases between. The CDR3 length is 13 residues. For the CDR3, the DNA is TGTGCCAGCAGTCCTTCGCGGCACACTGAAGCTTTCTTT. Its protein is CASSPSRHTEAFF.

The gene calls are TRBV10-3 and TRBJ2-5; 13 bases map to TRBD2. The CDR3 covers 15 residues. The V and J ends lost 4 bases and 5 bases, in that order; junction bases with no gene match: 4. Germline V gene sequence: CDR1 ENHRY, CDR2 SYGVKD. In DNA form, the CDR3 reads TGTGCCATCAGTGCAGGGACTAGCGGGACCGAGACCCAGTACTTC. It encodes CAISAGTSGTETQYF.